This TCR beta chain was observed in a study of blood T cells in healthy people across ages. This clonotype appeared many times. The CDR3 runs 14 residues. V was pared by 4 bases and J by 5 bases, with 7 bases of the junction left unmatched. The authors ran a second PCR of 7 to 11 cycles using a sample-barcoded 5' primer and a J-beta primer mix. TCRdb ran MiXCR on the 5' RACE reads and lists one entry per CDR3 protein. There are some 1.5 million distinct CDR3 sequences in the sample; over 25% occur only once, and roughly 8.2% lies in the top ten. The sequence derives from a woman in her 30s in good health. The chain combines TRBV12-3 or TRBV12-4 with TRBJ2-7; 8 bases are a match to TRBD1. The sequencing sample was made of blood. CDR3 sequence reads: CASSWDRSTDEQYF. The CDR3 region has the DNA TGTGCCAGCAGTTGGGACAGGAGTACAGACGAGCAGTACTTC.